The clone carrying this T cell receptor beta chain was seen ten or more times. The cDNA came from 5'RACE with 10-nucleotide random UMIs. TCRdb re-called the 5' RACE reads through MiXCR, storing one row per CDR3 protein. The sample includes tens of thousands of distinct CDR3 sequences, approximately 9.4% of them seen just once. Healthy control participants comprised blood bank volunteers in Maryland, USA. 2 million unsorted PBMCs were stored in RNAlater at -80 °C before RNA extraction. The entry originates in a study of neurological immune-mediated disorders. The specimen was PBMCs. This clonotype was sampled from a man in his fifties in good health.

CDR3 DNA: TGTGCCAGCAGCTTAGGATCCGGGGTTGACTATGGCTACACCTTC. This codes for CASSLGSGVDYGYTF. This chain links TRBV7-2 with TRBJ1-2; D call uncertain. Trimming took off 1 base at V and 3 bases at J, with 12 bases between the two ends. The CDR3 loop spans 15 amino acids. Germline V gives CDR1 SGHTA, CDR2 FQGNSA.